This paragraph reports one TCR beta chain. Its specificity is unknown. A read error may produce the germline difference seen at one junction end. The sample holds other DNA sequences that translate to the same CDR3. This sample is part of a study of cytomegalovirus exposure and HLA in healthy donors. Broader study findings: With further analysis later on, most CMV-associated TCR beta chains appeared HLA-restricted. When analyzed later, a missense DCLRE1C variant was found to be linked to TCR beta V- and J-gene trimming.

The PCR was carried out with 60 Vbeta primers and 13 Jbeta primers. Clones were sequenced by immunoSEQ multiplex PCR, and TCRdb holds only the in-frame ones, with some missing. The sample lists fewer than 250,000 clones, about four fifths occurring once. The germline CDR1 and CDR2 sequences are SGHNT and YYREEE (reference sequence). The CDR3 is made up of 13 amino acids. The chain links TRBV5-4 to TRBJ2-3, with D unclear. Material for sequencing was PBMCs. This TCR came from a man aged 35 to 55 in good health and CMV-seropositive. CDR3 in amino acids: CASSTEKTDTQYF. The CDR3 DNA reads TGCGCCAGCAGCACCGAGAAAACAGATACGCAGTATTTT.